What follows is one T cell receptor beta chain and its context. Its antigen remains unidentified. Germline V CDR1 and CDR2: LNHDA, SQIVND (reference sequence). The CDR3 sequence is 13 residues long. V gave up 7 bases and J gave up 3 bases, with 12 bases separating them. The record originates from a study of shared clonotypes between healthy human individuals. Overall study results and limits: Larger estimated richness was generally recorded for naive subsets relative to memory subsets.

The donors were adults (healthy and HIV-negative) with no recent acute infections or vaccinations. The table came from immunoSEQ multiplex PCR; TCRdb's copy has only in-frame clones and leaves some out. The sample consists of about 1 million clones, approximately 68% of them appearing once. The specimen was memory CD4+ T cells sorted from blood. Stated subset: CD45RA-negative fraction. This clonotype was sampled from a man between 18 and 35 years old in good health. The chain employs TRBV19 and TRBJ1-2; D is possibly TRBD1 (5 bases). The CDR3 DNA is TGTGCCAGTAACGAGGGGAACCACTATGGCTACACCTTC. Translated, it gives CASNEGNHYGYTF. Full variable domain (missing parts from reference TRBV19 and TRBJ1-2): DGGITQSPKYLFRKEGQNVTLSCEQNLNHDAMYWYRQDPGQGLRLIYYSQIVNDFQKGDIAEGYSVSREKKESFPLTVTSAQKNPTAFYLCASNEGNHYGYTFGSGTRLTVV.